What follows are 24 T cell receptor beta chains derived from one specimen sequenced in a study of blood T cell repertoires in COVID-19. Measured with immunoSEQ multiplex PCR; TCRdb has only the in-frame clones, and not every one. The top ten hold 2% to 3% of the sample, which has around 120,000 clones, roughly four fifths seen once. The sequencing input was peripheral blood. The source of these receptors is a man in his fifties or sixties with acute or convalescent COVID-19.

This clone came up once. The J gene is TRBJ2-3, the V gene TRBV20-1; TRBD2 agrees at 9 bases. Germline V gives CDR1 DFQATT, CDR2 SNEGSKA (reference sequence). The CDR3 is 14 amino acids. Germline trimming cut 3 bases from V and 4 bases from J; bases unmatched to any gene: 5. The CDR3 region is CSASDSGRPDTQYF. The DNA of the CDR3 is TGCAGTGCTAGTGATAGCGGGAGACCAGATACGCAGTATTTT.

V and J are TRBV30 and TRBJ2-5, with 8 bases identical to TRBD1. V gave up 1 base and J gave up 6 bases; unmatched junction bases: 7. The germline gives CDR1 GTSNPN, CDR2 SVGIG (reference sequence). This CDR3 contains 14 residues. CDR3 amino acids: CAWSGWTGSKTQYF. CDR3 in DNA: TGTGCCTGGAGTGGATGGACAGGGTCGAAGACCCAGTACTTC.

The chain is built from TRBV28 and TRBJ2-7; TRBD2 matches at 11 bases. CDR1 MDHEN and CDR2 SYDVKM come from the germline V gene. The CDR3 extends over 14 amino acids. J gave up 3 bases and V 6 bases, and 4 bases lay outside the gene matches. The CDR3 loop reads CASRVAGGDYEQYF. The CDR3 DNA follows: TGTGCCAGCAGGGTAGCGGGAGGGGACTACGAGCAGTACTTC. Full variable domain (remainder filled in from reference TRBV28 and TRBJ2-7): DVKVTQSSRYLVKRTGEKVFLECVQDMDHENMFWYRQDPGLGLRLIYFSYDVKMKEKGDIPEGYSVSREKKERFSLILESASTNQTSMYLCASRVAGGDYEQYFGPGTRLTVT.

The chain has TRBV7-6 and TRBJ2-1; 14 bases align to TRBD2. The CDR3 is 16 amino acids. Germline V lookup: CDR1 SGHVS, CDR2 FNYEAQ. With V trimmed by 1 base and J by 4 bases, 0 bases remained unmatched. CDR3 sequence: CASSLGTSGGYNEQFF. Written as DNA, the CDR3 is TGTGCCAGCAGCTTAGGGACTAGCGGGGGGTACAATGAGCAGTTCTTC. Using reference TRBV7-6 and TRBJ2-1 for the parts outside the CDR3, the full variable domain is GAGVSQSPRYKVTKRGQDVALRCDPISGHVSLYWYRQALGQGPEFLTYFNYEAQQDKSGLPNDRFSAERPEGSISTLTIQRTEQRDSAMYRCASSLGTSGGYNEQFFGPGTRLTVL.

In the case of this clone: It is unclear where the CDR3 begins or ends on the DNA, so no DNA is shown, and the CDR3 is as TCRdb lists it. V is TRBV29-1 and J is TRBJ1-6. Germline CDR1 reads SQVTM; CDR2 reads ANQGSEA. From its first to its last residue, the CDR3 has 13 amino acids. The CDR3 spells CSVRFGDGSPLHF.

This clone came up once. CDR3 sequence reads: CASSETSGSYEQYF. CDR3 in DNA: TGTGCCAGCTCCGAGACTAGCGGCTCCTACGAGCAGTACTTC. The rearrangement links TRBV28 to TRBJ2-7; 9 positions match TRBD2. Per the germline V gene, CDR1 is MDHEN and CDR2 is SYDVKM. The ends lost 8 bases at V and 0 bases at J; junction bases unmatched: 5. CDR3 length equals 14 residues.

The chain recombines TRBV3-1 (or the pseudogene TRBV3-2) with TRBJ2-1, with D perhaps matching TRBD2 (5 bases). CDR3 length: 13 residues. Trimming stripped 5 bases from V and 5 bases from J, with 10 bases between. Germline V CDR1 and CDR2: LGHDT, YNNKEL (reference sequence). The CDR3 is CASSSTRDNEQFF. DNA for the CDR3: TGTGCCAGCAGCTCTACTAGAGACAATGAGCAGTTCTTC.

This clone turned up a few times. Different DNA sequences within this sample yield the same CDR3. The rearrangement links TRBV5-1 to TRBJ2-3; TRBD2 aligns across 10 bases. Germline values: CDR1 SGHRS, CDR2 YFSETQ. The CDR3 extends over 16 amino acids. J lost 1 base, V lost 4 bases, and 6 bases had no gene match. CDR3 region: CASSPSLAGGTDTQYF. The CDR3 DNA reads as TGCGCCAGCAGCCCATCGCTAGCGGGGGGCACAGATACGCAGTATTTT.

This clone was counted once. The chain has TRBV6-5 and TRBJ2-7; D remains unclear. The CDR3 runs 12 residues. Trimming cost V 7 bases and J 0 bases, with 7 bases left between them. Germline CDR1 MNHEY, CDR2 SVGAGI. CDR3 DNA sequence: TGTGCCAGCACCCTAGACTCCTACGAGCAGTACTTC. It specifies CASTLDSYEQYF.

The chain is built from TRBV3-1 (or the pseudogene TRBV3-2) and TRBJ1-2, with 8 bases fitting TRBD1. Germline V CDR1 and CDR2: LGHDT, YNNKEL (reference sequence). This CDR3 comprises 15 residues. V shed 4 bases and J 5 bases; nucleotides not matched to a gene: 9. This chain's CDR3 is CASSPDRDDVYGYTF. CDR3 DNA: TGTGCCAGCAGCCCGGACAGGGACGATGTTTATGGCTACACCTTC.

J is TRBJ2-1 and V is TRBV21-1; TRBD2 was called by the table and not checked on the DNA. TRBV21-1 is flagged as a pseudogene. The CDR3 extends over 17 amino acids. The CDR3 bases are TGTGCCAGCAGCAAACCCTGGACTAGCGGGGCAAACAATGAGCAGTTCTTC. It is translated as CASSKPWTSGANNEQFF.

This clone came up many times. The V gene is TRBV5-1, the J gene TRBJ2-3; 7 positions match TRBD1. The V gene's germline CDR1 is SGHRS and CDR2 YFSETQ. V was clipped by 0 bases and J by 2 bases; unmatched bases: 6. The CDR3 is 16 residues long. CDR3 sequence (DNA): TGCGCCAGCAGCTTGGATACAGGACAGGTCACAGATACGCAGTATTTT. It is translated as CASSLDTGQVTDTQYF.

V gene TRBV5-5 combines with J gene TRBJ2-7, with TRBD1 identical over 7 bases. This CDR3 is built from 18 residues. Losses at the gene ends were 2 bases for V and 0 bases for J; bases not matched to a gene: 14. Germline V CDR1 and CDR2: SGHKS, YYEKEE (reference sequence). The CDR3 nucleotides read TGTGCCAGCAGCTTAAAGGGACCGGGACAGATCTTCTCCTACGAGCAGTACTTC. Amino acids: CASSLKGPGQIFSYEQYF.

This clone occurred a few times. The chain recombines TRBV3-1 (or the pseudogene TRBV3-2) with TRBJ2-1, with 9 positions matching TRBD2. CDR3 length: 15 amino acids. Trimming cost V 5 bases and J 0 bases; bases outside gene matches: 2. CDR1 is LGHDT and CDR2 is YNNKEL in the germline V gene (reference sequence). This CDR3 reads CASSGSGSSYNEQFF. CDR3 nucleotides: TGTGCCAGCAGCGGTAGCGGGAGCTCCTACAATGAGCAGTTCTTC.

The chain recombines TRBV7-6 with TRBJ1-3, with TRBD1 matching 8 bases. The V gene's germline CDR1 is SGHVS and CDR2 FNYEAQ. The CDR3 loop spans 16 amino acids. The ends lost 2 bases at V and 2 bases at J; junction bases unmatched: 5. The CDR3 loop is CASSLRGRGPGNTIYF. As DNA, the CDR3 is TGTGCCAGCAGCTTAAGGGGCAGGGGGCCTGGAAACACCATATATTTT.

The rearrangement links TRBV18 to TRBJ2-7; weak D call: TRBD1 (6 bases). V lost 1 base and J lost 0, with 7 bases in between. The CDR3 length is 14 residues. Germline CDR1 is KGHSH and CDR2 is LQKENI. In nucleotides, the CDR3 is TGTGCCAGCTCACCACAGGACAGCTCCTACGAGCAGTACTTC. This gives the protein CASSPQDSSYEQYF.

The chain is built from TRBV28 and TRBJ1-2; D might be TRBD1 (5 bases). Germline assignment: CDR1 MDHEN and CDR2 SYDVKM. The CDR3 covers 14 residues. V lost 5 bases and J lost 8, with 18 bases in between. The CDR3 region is CASSLSAGPYGYTF. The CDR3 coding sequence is TGTGCCAGCAGTCTATCCGCGGGGCCCTACGGCTACACCTTC.

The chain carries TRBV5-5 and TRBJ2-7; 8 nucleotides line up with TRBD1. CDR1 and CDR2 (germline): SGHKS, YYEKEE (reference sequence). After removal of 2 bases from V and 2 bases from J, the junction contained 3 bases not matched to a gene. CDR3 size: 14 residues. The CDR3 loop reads CASSFGTGPYEQYF. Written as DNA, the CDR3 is TGTGCCAGCAGCTTTGGGACAGGCCCCTACGAGCAGTACTTC.

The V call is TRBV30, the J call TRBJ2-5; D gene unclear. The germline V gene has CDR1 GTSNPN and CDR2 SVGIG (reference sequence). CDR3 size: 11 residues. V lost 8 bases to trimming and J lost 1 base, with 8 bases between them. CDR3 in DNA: TGTGCCGTCTCGGGCCAAGAGACCCAGTACTTC. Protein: CAVSGQETQYF.

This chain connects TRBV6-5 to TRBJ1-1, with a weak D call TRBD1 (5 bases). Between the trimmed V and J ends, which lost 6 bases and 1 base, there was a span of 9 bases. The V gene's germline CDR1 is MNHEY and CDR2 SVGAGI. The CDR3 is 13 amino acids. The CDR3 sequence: CASRNRGNTEAFF. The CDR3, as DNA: TGTGCCAGCAGGAATAGGGGGAACACTGAAGCTTTCTTT.

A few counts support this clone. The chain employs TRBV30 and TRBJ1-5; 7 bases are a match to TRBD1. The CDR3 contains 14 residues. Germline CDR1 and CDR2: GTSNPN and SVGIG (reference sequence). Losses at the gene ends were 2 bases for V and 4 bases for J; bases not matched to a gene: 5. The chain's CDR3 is CAWSKGARNQPQHF. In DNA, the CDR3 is TGTGCCTGGAGTAAGGGGGCACGAAATCAGCCCCAGCATTTT. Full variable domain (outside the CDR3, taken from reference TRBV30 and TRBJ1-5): SQTIHQWPATLVQPVGSPLSLECTVEGTSNPNLYWYRQAAGRGLQLLFYSVGIGQISSEVPQNLSASRPQDRQFILSSKKLLLSDSGFYLCAWSKGARNQPQHFGDGTRLSIL.

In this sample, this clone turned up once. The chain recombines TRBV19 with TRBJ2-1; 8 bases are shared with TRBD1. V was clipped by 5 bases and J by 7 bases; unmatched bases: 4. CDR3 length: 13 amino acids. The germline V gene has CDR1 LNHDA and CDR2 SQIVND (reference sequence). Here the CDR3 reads CASSPNRGNEQFF. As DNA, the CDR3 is TGTGCCAGTAGTCCCAACAGGGGGAATGAGCAGTTCTTC.

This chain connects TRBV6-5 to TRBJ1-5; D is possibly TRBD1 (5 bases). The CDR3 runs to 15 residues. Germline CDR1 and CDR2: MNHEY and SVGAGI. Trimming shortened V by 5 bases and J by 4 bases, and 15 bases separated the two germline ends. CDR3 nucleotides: TGTGCCAGCAGTCCCGGACTTCGGGGGAATCAGCCCCAGCATTTT. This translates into CASSPGLRGNQPQHF.

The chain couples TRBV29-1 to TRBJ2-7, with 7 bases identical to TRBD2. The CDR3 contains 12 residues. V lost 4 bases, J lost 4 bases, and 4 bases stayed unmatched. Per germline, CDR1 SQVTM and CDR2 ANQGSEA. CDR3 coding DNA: TGCAGCGTTGGGGCGGGAGCTTACGAGCAGTACTTC. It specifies CSVGAGAYEQYF.